The rows below give T cell receptor beta chains drawn from one sample of a study of T cell responses to AZD1222 COVID-19 vaccine. Assay: immunoSEQ multiplex PCR; the TCRdb copy retains only in-frame clones and omits some. The table records about 150,000 clones, about 81% of them present only once. The specimen was peripheral blood, collected on day 0 of MenACWY control vaccination. The source of these receptors is an adult in good health. The CDR3 runs from the conserved cysteine through the conserved F or W.

j_call v_call cdr3_aa
TRBJ1-1 TRBV9 CASSPRTGLTEAFF
TRBJ1-2 TRBV6-5 CASQSSNYGYTF
TRBJ1-5 TRBV3-1/TRBV3-2 CASSQGVGNQPQHF
TRBJ2-1 TRBV2 CASHAGEVFSYNEQFF
TRBJ1-6 TRBV11-2 CASSSQSRVPLHF
TRBJ2-3 TRBV11-2 CASSLVVPTPTDTQYF
TRBJ1-2 TRBV3-1/TRBV3-2 CASSGQGAGYGYTF
TRBJ1-5 TRBV29-1 CSVVEGQQSAQHF
TRBJ2-2 TRBV7-6 CASSSLPSGAFNTGELFF
TRBJ1-5 TRBV7-6 CASSQNPQGQPQHF
TRBJ1-4 TRBV4-2 CASSPAAGSNEKLFF
TRBJ2-1 TRBV6-5 CASSTRQGAYNEQFF
TRBJ1-1 TRBV4-2 CASSQVGRVNTEAFF
TRBJ1-4 TRBV3-1/TRBV3-2 CASSRRAGTTNEKLFF
TRBJ1-6 TRBV27 CASSTDRENSPLHF
TRBJ1-5 TRBV27 CASGGGNQPQHF
TRBJ2-3 TRBV5-4 CASSLDSGAADTQYF
TRBJ1-6 TRBV28 CASSARTDHYNSPLHF
TRBJ2-7 TRBV5-4 CASSHGTGLYEQYF